The clone carrying this T cell receptor beta chain was detected once. The sample belongs to a study of T cell changes during pregnancy in multiple sclerosis. The table came from immunoSEQ multiplex PCR; TCRdb's copy has only in-frame clones and leaves some out. This table has 50,000 or so clones, 90% to 95% appearing once. The CDR3 length is 14 residues. The germline V gene has CDR1 MNHEY and CDR2 SMNVEV (reference sequence). Trimming cost V 8 bases and J 4 bases; bases outside gene matches: 9. Sequencing used peripheral blood, obtained in the second trimester of pregnancy. This clonotype was obtained from a female donor with multiple sclerosis, enrolled in a pregnancy study. The genes are TRBV27 and TRBJ2-7, with 9 nucleotides matching TRBD2. CDR3 sequence: CASAGGAGGYEQYF. The CDR3 DNA sequence: TGTGCCAGCGCCGGAGGAGCGGGAGGTTACGAGCAGTACTTC.